These 6 T cell receptor beta chains were sequenced from one sample in a study of T cell responses to AZD1222 COVID-19 vaccine. The table came from immunoSEQ multiplex PCR; TCRdb's copy has only in-frame clones and leaves some out. The table has 100,000 to 120,000 clones, around 90% seen once. The sequences come from peripheral blood, collected 28 days after the second AZD1222 dose. Receptors originate from an adult who received the AZD1222 COVID-19 vaccine.

The chain uses TRBV5-1 and TRBJ2-2; D remains unclear. In germline, CDR1 is SGHRS, CDR2 YFSETQ. The CDR3 totals 15 residues. Trimming cost V 3 bases and J 0 bases, with 9 bases left between them. Here the CDR3 reads CASSSDGPNTGELFF. CDR3 bases: TGCGCCAGCAGCTCGGACGGGCCGAACACCGGGGAGCTGTTTTTT.

This clone was seen a handful of times. V gene TRBV5-1 combines with J gene TRBJ1-1; the D gene is possibly TRBD1 (5 bases). CDR3 length: 14 amino acids. Trimming cost V 0 bases and J 3 bases, with 9 bases left between them. The V gene's germline CDR1 is SGHRS and CDR2 YFSETQ. CDR3: CASSLGGRHTEAFF. In DNA form, the CDR3 reads TGCGCCAGCAGCTTGGGGGGACGGCACACTGAAGCTTTCTTT.

The chain has TRBV7-9 and TRBJ2-2, with D hard to call. Trimming shortened V by 5 bases and J by 6 bases, and 4 bases separated the two germline ends. In germline, CDR1 is SEHNR, CDR2 FQNEAQ (reference sequence). The CDR3 loop spans 11 amino acids. The DNA for the CDR3 is TGTGCCAGCAGCCACTCCGGGGAGCTGTTTTTT. Encoded protein: CASSHSGELFF.

The chain joins TRBV5-5 to TRBJ1-5; D is undetermined. V gave up 0 bases and J gave up 4 bases, with 11 bases separating them. Per the germline V gene, CDR1 is SGHKS and CDR2 is YYEKEE (reference sequence). The length of the CDR3 is 15 residues. The CDR3 DNA is TGTGCCAGCAGCTTGGTTCTGGGTTGGAATCAGCCCCAGCATTTT. It yields the protein CASSLVLGWNQPQHF.

This chain joins TRBV23-1 and TRBJ2-3, with TRBD2 matching 7 bases. TRBV23-1 is treated as an ORF (open reading frame) with a function not yet certain. V was clipped by 7 bases and J by 2 bases; unmatched bases: 3. The CDR3 is 13 amino acids. The CDR3 spells CASTTSTTDTQYF. CDR3 in DNA: TGCGCCAGCACGACTAGCACCACAGATACGCAGTATTTT.

A few counts support this clone. V gene TRBV21-1 combines with J gene TRBJ1-1; the listed D gene, TRBD1, was not tested against the DNA. TRBV21-1 is a documented pseudogene. The length of the CDR3 is 18 residues. In DNA, the CDR3 is TGTGCCAGCATCAACAAAGAATGGTTTCGGACACTCAACACTGAAGCTTTCTTT. The encoded protein is CASINKEWFRTLNTEAFF.